A single sample gave rise to the 19 T cell receptor beta chains below, sequenced in a study of OX40 agonist ivuxolimab in advanced cancers. Library preparation employed the immunoSEQ multiplex PCR assay. In TCRdb, the immuneACCESS table is reduced to in-frame sequences with V and J assigned. These tables do not hold every clone; where another copy was compared, an unresolved V gene accounts for under half, and the others remain unexplained. The sample has some 54,000 clones on record, around three quarters of them singletons. 5% to 7.5% of the sample is in the top ten clones. This sample comprised CD4+ or CD8+ T cells sorted from blood, obtained in a trial of the OX40 agonist ivuxolimab. These receptors were obtained from an adult with an advanced solid tumor such as melanoma, head and neck, liver or kidney cancer.

This clone was recorded only once. The V call is TRBV19, the J call TRBJ1-2; 7 bases match TRBD1. CDR3 length: 13 residues. Germline V gene data show CDR1 as LNHDA and CDR2 as SQIVND (reference sequence). V lost 8 bases to trimming and J lost 3 bases; unmatched junction nucleotides: 6. CDR3 amino acids: CASQIDRDYGYTF. CDR3 nucleotides: TGTGCCAGTCAGATTGACAGGGACTATGGCTACACCTTC.

The rearrangement uses TRBV5-1 and TRBJ2-2, with 7 bases that match TRBD2. This CDR3 contains 16 residues. The V segment lost 2 bases and the J segment 5 bases; nucleotides outside the gene matches: 9. Germline CDR1 reads SGHRS; CDR2 reads YFSETQ. In DNA form, the CDR3 reads TGCGCCAGCAGCTTCGGGGACTACCAAAGAACCGGGGAGCTGTTTTTT. Its protein product is CASSFGDYQRTGELFF.

The chain couples TRBV29-1 to TRBJ2-5; 11 bases fit TRBD2. This CDR3 comprises 14 residues. J was trimmed by 4 bases and V by 5 bases; bases with no gene match: 6. Germline CDR1 is SQVTM and CDR2 is ANQGSEA. The CDR3 DNA reads as TGCAGCGTTTTCTCTAGCGGGAGGACAGAGACCCAGTACTTC. Encoded protein: CSVFSSGRTETQYF.

The V and J genes are TRBV5-4 and TRBJ1-2, with D possibly being TRBD1 (5 bases). Germline loops: CDR1 SGHNT, CDR2 YYREEE (reference sequence). CDR3 size: 14 residues. Deletions cut 0 bases from V and 3 bases from J, with 9 bases between. In nucleotides, the CDR3 is TGTGCCAGCAGCTTGGACGGGGCTGACTATGGCTACACCTTC. Its translation is CASSLDGADYGYTF.

The chain recombines TRBV27 with TRBJ2-7, with a weak D call TRBD1 (5 bases). Germline-derived CDR1 and CDR2 are MNHEY and SMNVEV (reference sequence). The length of the CDR3 is 13 residues. Trimming pared 5 bases from V and 4 bases from J, leaving 12 bases between. CDR3 DNA: TGTGCCAGCAGTACCCGAAGGGGTTACGAGCAGTACTTC. Protein product: CASSTRRGYEQYF.

In its sample, this clone ranks as medium-sized. This chain uses TRBV27 with TRBJ2-3; TRBD2 matches at 12 bases. The junction had 4 bases not matched to a gene; V was cut back by 5 bases and J by 1 base. The germline V gene encodes CDR1 MNHEY and CDR2 SMNVEV (reference sequence). This CDR3 has 16 residues. The CDR3: CASSPLAGGGTDTQYF. The CDR3, as DNA: TGTGCCAGCAGTCCCCTAGCGGGAGGGGGCACAGATACGCAGTATTTT.

V is TRBV27 and J is TRBJ2-1; D is possibly TRBD1 (6 bases). V lost 5 bases and J lost 0, with 14 bases in between. CDR3 length equals 16 residues. Per germline, CDR1 MNHEY and CDR2 SMNVEV (reference sequence). This CDR3 is CASSRTWTASYNEQFF. The CDR3 nucleotides are TGTGCCAGCAGTCGAACCTGGACAGCCTCCTACAATGAGCAGTTCTTC.

This chain links TRBV14 with TRBJ2-3; D might be TRBD2 (6 bases). The CDR3 runs 17 residues. CDR1 SGHDN and CDR2 FVKESK come from the germline V gene. V was pared by 1 base and J by 5 bases, with 19 bases between. The CDR3 DNA is TGTGCCAGCAGCCAAGGGAAGGGACTGGGCCTCGGAGATACGCAGTATTTT. Protein product: CASSQGKGLGLGDTQYF.

The rearrangement joins TRBV7-3 to TRBJ1-1, with unresolved D. V dropped 0 bases and J dropped 4 bases, with 15 bases sitting between them. The germline CDR1 and CDR2 sequences are SGHTA and FQGTGA. CDR3 length: 16 residues. The CDR3 protein is CASSLTKPSWGTEAFF. The CDR3 region has the DNA TGTGCCAGCAGCTTAACGAAACCCTCTTGGGGCACTGAAGCTTTCTTT.

In nucleotides, the CDR3 is TGCGCCAGCAGTCAATCCGGCCAGGCGAACACCGGGGAGCTGTTTTTT. Translating gives CASSQSGQANTGELFF. The chain recombines TRBV23-1 with TRBJ2-2; D unresolved. TRBV23-1 is noted as an ORF with a role that remains uncertain. The V gene lost 0 bases and the J gene lost 0 bases, with 8 bases spanning the gap. This CDR3 contains 16 residues.

J is TRBJ2-2 and V is TRBV6-5; 7 positions agree with TRBD2. The germline CDR1 and CDR2 sequences are MNHEY and SVGAGI. The CDR3 runs to 14 residues. With 2 bases clipped from V and 5 bases from J, the junction kept 2 bases outside the gene matches. This CDR3 reads CASSYGGVTGELFF. The CDR3 DNA reads TGTGCCAGCAGTTACGGGGGGGTTACCGGGGAGCTGTTTTTT.

The rearrangement joins TRBV6-5 to TRBJ1-1, with unresolved D. Trimming removed 6 bases at V and 3 bases at J, with 11 bases between. The germline V gene has CDR1 MNHEY and CDR2 SVGAGI. The CDR3 is 13 residues long. This chain's CDR3 is CASSDTGYTEAFF. DNA for the CDR3: TGTGCCAGCAGCGATACGGGGTACACTGAAGCTTTCTTT.

V is TRBV6-5 and J is TRBJ2-5; either TRBD1 or TRBD2 may supply D (5 bases each). Trimming removed 9 bases from V and 9 bases from J, with 20 bases in between. The CDR3 consists of 13 residues. Per germline, CDR1 MNHEY and CDR2 SVGAGI. CDR3 DNA: TGTGCCAGTTCCCCTACGGTCCTGGGGGCCCAGTACTTC. This sequence encodes CASSPTVLGAQYF.

CDR3 nucleotide sequence: TGTGCCAGCAGTTACGGACGGAAAAGAAATGAAAAACTGTTTTTT. Its protein product is CASSYGRKRNEKLFF. The genes are TRBV6-5 and TRBJ1-4; D call uncertain. The length of the CDR3 is 15 residues. The germline CDR1 and CDR2 sequences are MNHEY and SVGAGI. Trimming took off 2 bases at V and 5 bases at J, with 12 bases between the two ends.

Details on this clone: The junction differs from germline at one of its ends, possibly a read error. The chain employs TRBV29-1 and TRBJ2-3; 7 bases are a match to TRBD2. This CDR3 is built from 14 residues. Germline CDR1 reads SQVTM; CDR2 reads ANQGSEA. The CDR3 sequence is CGVEGGRGADTQYF. The DNA of the CDR3 is TGCGGCGTTGAGGGCGGGAGAGGCGCAGATACGCAGTATTTT.

This clone appeared once. V is TRBV4-3 and J is TRBJ2-1; D uncertain. V gave up 0 bases and J gave up 11 bases, with 11 bases separating them. The germline gives CDR1 LGHNA, CDR2 YSLEER. This CDR3 is built from 13 residues. The CDR3 region has the DNA TGCGCCAGCAGCCAAGAGTCACATTTAAAGCAGTTCTTC. Translated: CASSQESHLKQFF.

The chain combines TRBV7-9 with TRBJ1-1; D gene ambiguous. Trimming took 0 bases from V and 4 from J, leaving 3 bases between them. Per the germline V gene, CDR1 is SEHNR and CDR2 is FQNEAQ (reference sequence). The CDR3 spans 12 residues. CDR3 sequence reads: CASSLAPTEAFF. The CDR3 region has the DNA TGTGCCAGCAGCTTAGCGCCCACTGAAGCTTTCTTT.

This chain connects TRBV18 to TRBJ2-5; the match to TRBD2 covers 14 bases. Germline V gene lookup returns CDR1 KGHSH and CDR2 LQKENI. V lost 7 bases and J lost 1; bases outside the gene matches: 8. The CDR3 covers 17 residues. The CDR3 is CASLAGTSGGLQETQYF. The DNA for the CDR3 is TGTGCCAGCTTAGCCGGGACTAGCGGGGGACTCCAAGAGACCCAGTACTTC.

This rearrangement joins TRBV10-2 to TRBJ2-3, with D possibly TRBD2 on 7 matching bases. V was clipped by 7 bases and J by 3 bases, with 20 bases between them. There are 16 residues in the CDR3. Germline V lookup: CDR1 WSHSY, CDR2 SAAADI. The CDR3 DNA reads TGCGCCAGCACTCGAGGGGGGGGGCGGGTAACAGATACGCAGTATTTT. This encodes CASTRGGGRVTDTQYF.